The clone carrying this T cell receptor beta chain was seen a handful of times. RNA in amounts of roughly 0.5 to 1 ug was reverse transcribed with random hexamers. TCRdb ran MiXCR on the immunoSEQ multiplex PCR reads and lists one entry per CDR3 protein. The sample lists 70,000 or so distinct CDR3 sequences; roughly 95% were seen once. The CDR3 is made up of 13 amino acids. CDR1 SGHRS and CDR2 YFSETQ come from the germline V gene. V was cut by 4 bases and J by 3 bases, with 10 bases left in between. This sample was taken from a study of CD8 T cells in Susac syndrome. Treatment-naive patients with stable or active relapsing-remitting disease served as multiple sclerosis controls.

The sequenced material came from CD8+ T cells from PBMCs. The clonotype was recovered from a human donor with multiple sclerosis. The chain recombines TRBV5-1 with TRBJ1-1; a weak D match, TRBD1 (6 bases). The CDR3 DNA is TGCGCCAGCAGCCTCTGGACAGACACTGAAGCTTTCTTT. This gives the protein CASSLWTDTEAFF. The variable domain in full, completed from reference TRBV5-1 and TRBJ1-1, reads KAGVTQTPRYLIKTRGQQVTLSCSPISGHRSVSWYQQTPGQGLQFLFEYFSETQRNKGNFPGRFSGRQFSNSRSEMNVSTLELGDSALYLCASSLWTDTEAFFGQGTRLTVV.